These T cell receptor beta chains were read from a single sample in a study of cytomegalovirus exposure and HLA in healthy donors. Generated by immunoSEQ multiplex PCR, the TCRdb table keeps only in-frame clones and is missing some. Seen here are about 99,000 clones, about 77% observed once, and the top ten hold around 10%. Sequencing was done on a sample of PBMCs. The receptor source for this set is a young woman in good health and CMV-seropositive. The CDR3 runs from the conserved cysteine through the conserved F or W. D genes are given only for firm matches. A clone size is listed for some rows: how often the clone was seen (once, few, many), or a class if it is expanded.

clone_size: NA; d_call: TRBD2; v_call: TRBV10-2; j_call: TRBJ2-2; cdr3_nt: TGCGCCAGCCAACTAGCGGGGGTGGACGGGGAGCTGTTTTTT; cdr3_aa: CASQLAGVDGELFF
clone_size: NA; d_call: NA; v_call: TRBV4-3; j_call: TRBJ2-2; cdr3_nt: TGCGCCAGCAGCCAAGATAGGGAGACCATACCGAACACCGGGGAGCTGTTTTTT; cdr3_aa: CASSQDRETIPNTGELFF
clone_size: NA; d_call: TRBD2; v_call: TRBV7-9; j_call: TRBJ2-3; cdr3_nt: TGTGCCAGCAGCTTAGGAGCCAGCGGGGGCCCCGATACGCAGTATTTT; cdr3_aa: CASSLGASGGPDTQYF
clone_size: NA; d_call: NA; v_call: TRBV4-3; j_call: TRBJ2-6; cdr3_nt: TGCGCCAGCAGCCAAGAAAGGGGCTCTGGGGCCAACGTCCTGACTTTC; cdr3_aa: CASSQERGSGANVLTF
clone_size: NA; d_call: TRBD1; v_call: TRBV5-8; j_call: TRBJ1-5; cdr3_nt: TGTGCCAGCAGCCCATACCGGGACAGGGGCAATCAGCCCCAGCATTTT; cdr3_aa: CASSPYRDRGNQPQHF
clone_size: NA; d_call: TRBD2; v_call: TRBV28; j_call: TRBJ2-3; cdr3_nt: TGTGCCAGCAGTTTATTTCGCCTAGCGGGAGGGTTAGATACGCAGTATTTT; cdr3_aa: CASSLFRLAGGLDTQYF
clone_size: NA; d_call: TRBD1; v_call: TRBV5-4; j_call: TRBJ1-4; cdr3_nt: TGTGCCAGCAGCTCCGGGACAGGGAGAGTAGGTGGCGAAAAACTGTTTTTT; cdr3_aa: CASSSGTGRVGGEKLFF
clone_size: NA; d_call: NA; v_call: TRBV5-8; j_call: TRBJ1-2; cdr3_nt: TGTGCCAGCAGCCTGAGGAACTATGGCTACACCTTC; cdr3_aa: CASSLRNYGYTF
clone_size: NA; d_call: NA; v_call: TRBV2; j_call: TRBJ2-2; cdr3_nt: TGTGCCAGCAGGGGGGGGCTAAACGGGGAGCTGTTTTTT; cdr3_aa: CASRGGLNGELFF
clone_size: NA; d_call: TRBD1; v_call: TRBV5-1; j_call: TRBJ2-1; cdr3_nt: TGCGCCAGCAGCTTGGCCTTCTACAGGGGGCCCAACAATGAGCAGTTCTTC; cdr3_aa: CASSLAFYRGPNNEQFF
clone_size: NA; d_call: NA; v_call: TRBV5-4; j_call: TRBJ2-7; cdr3_nt: TGTGCCAGCAGCTTGGGGGTAACAGGGAGTCGCGAGCAGTACTTC; cdr3_aa: CASSLGVTGSREQYF
clone_size: NA; d_call: NA; v_call: TRBV11-1; j_call: TRBJ2-2; cdr3_nt: TGTGCCAGCAGCTTAGAAGATTACGGTACCGGGGAGCTGTTTTTT; cdr3_aa: CASSLEDYGTGELFF
clone_size: NA; d_call: NA; v_call: TRBV6-1; j_call: TRBJ1-5; cdr3_nt: TGTGCCAGCAGTGAAGAACCAGCCCCTACAGTAGATCAGCCCCAGCATTTT; cdr3_aa: CASSEEPAPTVDQPQHF
clone_size: NA; d_call: TRBD1; v_call: TRBV7-2; j_call: TRBJ2-7; cdr3_nt: TGTGCCAGCAGCTTTCGACAGGGCTTTCCCTACGAGCAGTACTTC; cdr3_aa: CASSFRQGFPYEQYF
clone_size: NA; d_call: TRBD1; v_call: TRBV19; j_call: TRBJ1-1; cdr3_nt: TGTGCCAGTAGTGAAAGGGGGCCAAGATCGAACACTGAAGCTTTCTTT; cdr3_aa: CASSERGPRSNTEAFF
clone_size: NA; d_call: NA; v_call: TRBV6-5; j_call: TRBJ2-5; cdr3_nt: TGTGCCAGCAGACCTCCAGGGATAGTGGAGACCCAGTACTTC; cdr3_aa: CASRPPGIVETQYF
clone_size: once; d_call: NA; v_call: TRBV7-3; j_call: TRBJ2-1; cdr3_nt: TGTGCCAGCAGCTTAGCCCGGGAACACAATGAGCAGTTCTTC; cdr3_aa: CASSLAREHNEQFF
clone_size: NA; d_call: TRBD2; v_call: TRBV6-5; j_call: TRBJ2-7; cdr3_nt: TGTGCCAGCAGACAGCGGGGACCCTACGAGCAGTACTTC; cdr3_aa: CASRQRGPYEQYF
clone_size: NA; d_call: NA; v_call: TRBV13; j_call: TRBJ1-1; cdr3_nt: TGTGCCAGCAGCTTGGGTGGGGCGGGGACTGAAGCTTTCTTT; cdr3_aa: CASSLGGAGTEAFF
clone_size: NA; d_call: TRBD1; v_call: TRBV19; j_call: TRBJ1-5; cdr3_nt: TGTGCCAGTAGTGGGGTGGACAGGGGCTCTCAGCCCCAGCATTTT; cdr3_aa: CASSGVDRGSQPQHF
clone_size: NA; d_call: TRBD2; v_call: TRBV10-3; j_call: TRBJ2-2; cdr3_nt: TGTGCCATCACTGGACTAGCGGGGGCCCCGAGCACCGGGGAGCTGTTTTTT; cdr3_aa: CAITGLAGAPSTGELFF
clone_size: NA; d_call: TRBD1; v_call: TRBV5-1; j_call: TRBJ2-1; cdr3_nt: TGCGCCACCAGTTCGACAGGGGCGAGCTCCTACAATGAGCAGTTCTTC; cdr3_aa: CATSSTGASSYNEQFF
clone_size: few; d_call: TRBD2; v_call: TRBV2; j_call: TRBJ2-3; cdr3_nt: TGTGCCAGCAGCCCCAGCGGGAGGCTGACAGATACGCAGTATTTT; cdr3_aa: CASSPSGRLTDTQYF
clone_size: NA; d_call: TRBD1; v_call: TRBV5-6; j_call: TRBJ1-4; cdr3_nt: TGTGCCAGCAGCTACGAACAGGGGTCTAATGAAAAACTGTTTTTT; cdr3_aa: CASSYEQGSNEKLFF
clone_size: NA; d_call: NA; v_call: TRBV27; j_call: TRBJ1-5; cdr3_nt: TGTGCCAGCGGCGCCACGAAAGGACAGCTAAGCAATCAGCCCCAGCATTTT; cdr3_aa: CASGATKGQLSNQPQHF
clone_size: NA; d_call: NA; v_call: TRBV9; j_call: TRBJ2-1; cdr3_nt: TGTGCCAGCAGCGTAAATAAGCGGAACAATGAGCAGTTCTTC; cdr3_aa: CASSVNKRNNEQFF
clone_size: NA; d_call: NA; v_call: TRBV6-5; j_call: TRBJ2-7; cdr3_nt: TGTGCCACCGGAGCGGGTTTCACCTACGAGCAGTACTTC; cdr3_aa: CATGAGFTYEQYF
clone_size: NA; d_call: NA; v_call: TRBV30; j_call: TRBJ2-6; cdr3_nt: TGTGCCTGGTCCAAGACAGGAGACTCTGGGGCCAACGTCCTGACTTTC; cdr3_aa: CAWSKTGDSGANVLTF
clone_size: NA; d_call: NA; v_call: TRBV9; j_call: TRBJ2-6; cdr3_nt: TGTGCCAGCAGCCGAGGAGCATCTGGGGCCAACGTCCTGACTTTC; cdr3_aa: CASSRGASGANVLTF
clone_size: NA; d_call: NA; v_call: TRBV28; j_call: TRBJ2-7; cdr3_nt: TGTGCCAGCGCGAGACCGGCAGGGCTCGGCGAGCAGTACTTC; cdr3_aa: CASARPAGLGEQYF
clone_size: NA; d_call: NA; v_call: TRBV29-1; j_call: TRBJ2-7; cdr3_nt: TGCAGCGTTGTTGCCGGGAGCATCTTAGGTGAGCAGTACTTC; cdr3_aa: CSVVAGSILGEQYF
clone_size: NA; d_call: NA; v_call: TRBV6-5; j_call: TRBJ2-3; cdr3_nt: TGTGCCAGCAGTTACTCGCAGGCCACAGATACGCAGTATTTT; cdr3_aa: CASSYSQATDTQYF
clone_size: NA; d_call: NA; v_call: TRBV6-5; j_call: TRBJ1-5; cdr3_nt: TGTGCCAGCAGTTACCTACAGAATAGCAATCAGCCCCAGCATTTT; cdr3_aa: CASSYLQNSNQPQHF
clone_size: NA; d_call: NA; v_call: TRBV4-1; j_call: TRBJ2-2; cdr3_nt: TGCGCCAGCAGCCTAACACCGGGACTGAACACCGGGGAGCTGTTTTTT; cdr3_aa: CASSLTPGLNTGELFF
clone_size: NA; d_call: NA; v_call: TRBV2; j_call: TRBJ1-4; cdr3_nt: TGTGCCAGCGGGGGGAGAGAGACTTACTTT; cdr3_aa: CASGGRETYF
clone_size: NA; d_call: TRBD2; v_call: TRBV7-9; j_call: TRBJ2-3; cdr3_nt: TGTGCCAGCAGCTTAGGACTAGCGGGGGGTCAACTCACAGATACGCAGTATTTT; cdr3_aa: CASSLGLAGGQLTDTQYF
clone_size: NA; d_call: TRBD2; v_call: TRBV4-1; j_call: TRBJ2-1; cdr3_nt: TGCGCCAGCAGCCGATTTAGCGGGAGGGACTCCTACAATGAGCAGTTCTTC; cdr3_aa: CASSRFSGRDSYNEQFF
clone_size: NA; d_call: NA; v_call: TRBV28; j_call: TRBJ1-4; cdr3_nt: TGTGCCAGCAGTTATAGGACAGTATCTAATGAAAAACTGTTTTTT; cdr3_aa: CASSYRTVSNEKLFF
clone_size: few; d_call: NA; v_call: TRBV7-2; j_call: TRBJ2-1; cdr3_nt: TGTGCCAGCAAGCGAACAACGAGCTCCTACAATGAGCAGTTCTTC; cdr3_aa: CASKRTTSSYNEQFF
clone_size: NA; d_call: NA; v_call: TRBV18; j_call: TRBJ1-1; cdr3_nt: TGTGCCAGCTCACCAGGGCAGTCCTCTGGTGAAGCTTTCTTT; cdr3_aa: CASSPGQSSGEAFF
clone_size: NA; d_call: TRBD1; v_call: TRBV28; j_call: TRBJ2-7; cdr3_nt: TGTGCCAGCAGCGCGGCCGGCGGCCAGGGGGCTATCGAGCAGTACTTC; cdr3_aa: CASSAAGGQGAIEQYF
clone_size: NA; d_call: NA; v_call: TRBV9; j_call: TRBJ1-4; cdr3_nt: TGTGCCAGCAGCGCCGGGACACGAGCTAATGAAAAACTGTTTTTT; cdr3_aa: CASSAGTRANEKLFF
clone_size: NA; d_call: NA; v_call: TRBV5-1; j_call: TRBJ1-1; cdr3_nt: TGCGCCAGCAGCTTGGCACAGGGTGTTAGGTTAACTGAAGCTTTCTTT; cdr3_aa: CASSLAQGVRLTEAFF
clone_size: NA; d_call: NA; v_call: TRBV28; j_call: TRBJ1-5; cdr3_nt: TGTGCCAGCAGTTTCAACCCCGGAGGCAATCAGCCCCAGCATTTT; cdr3_aa: CASSFNPGGNQPQHF
clone_size: NA; d_call: NA; v_call: TRBV25-1; j_call: TRBJ2-7; cdr3_nt: TGTGCCAGCAGTGGAGCGTACGAGCAGTACTTC; cdr3_aa: CASSGAYEQYF